This T cell receptor beta chain was recorded in a study of breast tumors, draining lymph nodes, adjacent tissues. Findings and limits, study-wide: The data were judged consistent with most tumor T cells coming from lymph node and expanding in tumor. Compared with lymph nodes, tumors were less diverse; compared with nontumor tissue, more.

TCRdb called the multiplex PCR reads again in MiXCR, with one record for every CDR3 protein. The sample has under 70,000 distinct CDR3 sequences, less than 45% seen once. This clonotype was observed at least ten times. What it recognizes is unknown. Germline V gene data show CDR1 as SGDLS and CDR2 as YYNGEE. This CDR3 has 16 residues. Trimming removed 3 bases at V and 8 bases at J, with 21 bases between. Sequencing was done on a sample of breast tumor tissue. The clonotype originates from a female donor with breast cancer. Some clones in this sample may be carry-over from other donors' samples. The chain links TRBV9 to TRBJ2-1; D is unclear. Here the CDR3 reads CASSAALLATLHEQFF. The CDR3 DNA reads TGTGCCAGCAGCGCAGCCCTCCTGGCGACCCTCCATGAGCAGTTCTTC. The full variable domain, its missing parts supplied by reference TRBV9 and TRBJ2-1, is DSGVTQTPKHLITATGQRVTLRCSPRSGDLSVYWYQQSLDQGLQFLIQYYNGEERAKGNILERFSAQQFPDLHSELNLSSLELGDSALYFCASSAALLATLHEQFFGPGTRLTVL.